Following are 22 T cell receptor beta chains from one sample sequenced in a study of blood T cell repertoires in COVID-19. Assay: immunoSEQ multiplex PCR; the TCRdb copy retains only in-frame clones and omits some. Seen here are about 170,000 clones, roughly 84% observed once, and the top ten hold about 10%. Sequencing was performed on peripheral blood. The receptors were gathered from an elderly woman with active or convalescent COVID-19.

The CDR3 bases are TGTGCCAGCAGCCCTAGACAGGTCGATTTCCAAGAGACCCAGTACTTC. This translates into CASSPRQVDFQETQYF. The chain links TRBV7-6 to TRBJ2-5; weak D call: TRBD1 (6 bases). This CDR3 region has 16 residues. Germline CDR1 SGHVS, CDR2 FNYEAQ. V gave up 5 bases and J gave up 1 base, with 17 bases separating them.

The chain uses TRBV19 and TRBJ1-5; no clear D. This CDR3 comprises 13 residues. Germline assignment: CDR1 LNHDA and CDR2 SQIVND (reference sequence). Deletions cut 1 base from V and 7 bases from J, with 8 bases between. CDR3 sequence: CASSIGAEQPQHF. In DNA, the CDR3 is TGTGCCAGTAGTATAGGGGCAGAACAGCCCCAGCATTTT.

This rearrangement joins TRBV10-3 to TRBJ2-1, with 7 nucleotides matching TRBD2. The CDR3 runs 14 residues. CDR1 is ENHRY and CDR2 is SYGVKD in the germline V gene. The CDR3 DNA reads TGTGCGATGAGGGCGGGGGAGAGATACAATGAGCAGTTCTTC. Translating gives CAMRAGERYNEQFF.

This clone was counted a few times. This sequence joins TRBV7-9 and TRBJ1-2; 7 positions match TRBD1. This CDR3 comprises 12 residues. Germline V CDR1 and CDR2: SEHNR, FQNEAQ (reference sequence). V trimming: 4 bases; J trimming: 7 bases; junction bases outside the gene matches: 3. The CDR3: CASSSTGSGYTF. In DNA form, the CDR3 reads TGTGCCAGCAGCTCGACAGGGAGTGGCTACACCTTC. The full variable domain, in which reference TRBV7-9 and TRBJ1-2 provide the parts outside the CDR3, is DTGVSQNPRHKITKRGQNVTFRCDPISEHNRLYWYRQTLGQGPEFLTYFQNEAQLEKSRLLSDRFSAERPKGSFSTLEIQRTEQGDSAMYLCASSSTGSGYTFGSGTRLTVV.

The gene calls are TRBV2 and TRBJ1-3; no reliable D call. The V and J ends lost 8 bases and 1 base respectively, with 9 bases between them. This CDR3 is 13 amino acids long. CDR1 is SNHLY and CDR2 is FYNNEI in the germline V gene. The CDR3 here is CASVEESGNTIYF. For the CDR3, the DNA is TGTGCCAGCGTTGAGGAATCTGGAAACACCATATATTTT.

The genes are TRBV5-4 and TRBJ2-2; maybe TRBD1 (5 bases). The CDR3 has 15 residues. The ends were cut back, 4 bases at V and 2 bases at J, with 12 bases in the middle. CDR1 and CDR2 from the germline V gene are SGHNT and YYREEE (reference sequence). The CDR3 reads CASSPTVSNTGELFF. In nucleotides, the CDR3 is TGTGCCAGCAGCCCGACAGTATCTAACACCGGGGAGCTGTTTTTT.

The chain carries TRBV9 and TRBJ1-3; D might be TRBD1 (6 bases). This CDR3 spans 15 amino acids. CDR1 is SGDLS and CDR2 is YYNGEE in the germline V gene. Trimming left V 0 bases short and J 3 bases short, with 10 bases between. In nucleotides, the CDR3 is TGTGCCAGCAGCGTAGGGCCAGGGGATGGAAACACCATATATTTT. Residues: CASSVGPGDGNTIYF.

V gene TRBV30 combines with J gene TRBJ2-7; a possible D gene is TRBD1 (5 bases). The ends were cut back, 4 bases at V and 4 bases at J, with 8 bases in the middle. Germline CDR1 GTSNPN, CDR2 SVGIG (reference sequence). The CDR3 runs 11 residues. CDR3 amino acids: CAWIGQYEQYF. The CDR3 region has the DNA TGTGCCTGGATCGGACAATACGAGCAGTACTTC.

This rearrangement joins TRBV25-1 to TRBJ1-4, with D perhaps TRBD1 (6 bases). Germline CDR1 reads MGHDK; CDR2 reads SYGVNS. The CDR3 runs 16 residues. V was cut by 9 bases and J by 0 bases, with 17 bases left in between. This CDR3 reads CASPTGAWATNEKLFF. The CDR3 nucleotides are TGTGCCAGTCCGACAGGAGCTTGGGCAACTAATGAAAAACTGTTTTTT.

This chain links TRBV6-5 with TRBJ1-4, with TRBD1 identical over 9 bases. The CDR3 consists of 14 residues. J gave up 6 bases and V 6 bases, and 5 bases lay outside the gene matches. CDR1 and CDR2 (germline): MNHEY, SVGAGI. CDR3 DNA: TGTGCCAGCAGAGCGACAGGGGGTGATGAAAAACTGTTTTTT. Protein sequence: CASRATGGDEKLFF.

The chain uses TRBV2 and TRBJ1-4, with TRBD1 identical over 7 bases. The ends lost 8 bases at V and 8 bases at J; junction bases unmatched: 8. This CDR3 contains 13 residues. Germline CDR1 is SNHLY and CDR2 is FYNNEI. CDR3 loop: CASATGVGEKLFF. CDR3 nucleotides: TGTGCCAGCGCAACAGGGGTTGGGGAAAAACTGTTTTTT.

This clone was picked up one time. Here the CDR3 DNA reads TGTGCCAGCAGTTACGGGGTGGGGGGAAGAAACACCATATATTTT. This gives the protein CASSYGVGGRNTIYF. This chain uses TRBV6-5 with TRBJ1-3; tentative D call: TRBD1 (5 bases). V dropped 2 bases and J dropped 5 bases, with 13 bases sitting between them. The CDR3 length is 15 residues. Germline CDR1 reads MNHEY; CDR2 reads SVGAGI.

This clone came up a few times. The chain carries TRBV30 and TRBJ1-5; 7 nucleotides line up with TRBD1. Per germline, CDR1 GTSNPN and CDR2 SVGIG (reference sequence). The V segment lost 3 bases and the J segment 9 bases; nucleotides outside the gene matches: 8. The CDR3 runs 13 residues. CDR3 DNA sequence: TGTGCCTGGAGGAGGGACAGCCTAGGGCCCCAGCATTTT. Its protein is CAWRRDSLGPQHF.

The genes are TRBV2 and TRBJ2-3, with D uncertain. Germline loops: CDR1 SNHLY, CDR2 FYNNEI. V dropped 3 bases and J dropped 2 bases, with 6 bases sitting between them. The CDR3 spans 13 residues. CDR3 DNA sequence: TGTGCCAGCAGTGAGGGCCACACAGATACGCAGTATTTT. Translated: CASSEGHTDTQYF.

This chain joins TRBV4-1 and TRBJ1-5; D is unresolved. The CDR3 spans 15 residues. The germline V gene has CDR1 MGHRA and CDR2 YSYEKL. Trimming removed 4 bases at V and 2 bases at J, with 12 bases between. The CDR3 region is CASSLTVGGNQPQHF. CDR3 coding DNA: TGCGCCAGCAGCCTAACAGTGGGAGGCAATCAGCCCCAGCATTTT.

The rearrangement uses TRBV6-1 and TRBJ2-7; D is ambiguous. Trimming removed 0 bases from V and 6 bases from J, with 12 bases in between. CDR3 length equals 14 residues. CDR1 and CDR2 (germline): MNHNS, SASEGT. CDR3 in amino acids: CASSEAPWALEQYF. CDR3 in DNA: TGTGCCAGCAGTGAAGCGCCATGGGCACTCGAGCAGTACTTC.

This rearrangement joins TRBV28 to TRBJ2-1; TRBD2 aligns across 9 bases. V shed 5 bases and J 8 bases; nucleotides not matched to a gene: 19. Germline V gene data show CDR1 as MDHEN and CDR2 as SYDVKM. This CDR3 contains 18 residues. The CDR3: CASSPPRLGTSRFYEQFF. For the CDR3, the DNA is TGTGCCAGCAGTCCCCCCCGCCTCGGGACTAGCAGGTTTTATGAGCAGTTCTTC.

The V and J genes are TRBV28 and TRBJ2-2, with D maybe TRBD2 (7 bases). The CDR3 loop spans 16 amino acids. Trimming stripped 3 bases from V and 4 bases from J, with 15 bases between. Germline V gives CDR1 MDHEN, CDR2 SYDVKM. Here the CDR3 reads CASSFSGGIGTGELFF. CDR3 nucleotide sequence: TGTGCCAGCAGTTTTTCGGGGGGCATAGGCACCGGGGAGCTGTTTTTT.

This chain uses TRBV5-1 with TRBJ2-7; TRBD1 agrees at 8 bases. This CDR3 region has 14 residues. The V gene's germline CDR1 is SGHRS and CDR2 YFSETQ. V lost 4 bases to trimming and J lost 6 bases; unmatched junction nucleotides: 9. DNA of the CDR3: TGCGCCAGCAGCCCCCCGGACAGGGACGGCGAGCAGTACTTC. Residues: CASSPPDRDGEQYF.

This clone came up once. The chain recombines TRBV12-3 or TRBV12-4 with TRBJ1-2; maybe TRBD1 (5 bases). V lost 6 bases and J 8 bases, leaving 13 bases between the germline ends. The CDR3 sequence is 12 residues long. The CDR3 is CASSSGPRGYTF. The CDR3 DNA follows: TGTGCCAGCAGCTCAGGGCCGAGGGGCTACACCTTC.

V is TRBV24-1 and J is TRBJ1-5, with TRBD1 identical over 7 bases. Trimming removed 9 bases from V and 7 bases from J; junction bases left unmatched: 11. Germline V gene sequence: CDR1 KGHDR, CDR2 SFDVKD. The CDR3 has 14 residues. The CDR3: CATADGQAGQPQHF. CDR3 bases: TGTGCCACCGCCGACGGACAGGCGGGGCAGCCCCAGCATTTT.

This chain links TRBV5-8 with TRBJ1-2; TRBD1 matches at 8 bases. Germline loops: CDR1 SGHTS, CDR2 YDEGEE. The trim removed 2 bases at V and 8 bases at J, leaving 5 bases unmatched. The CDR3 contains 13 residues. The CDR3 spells CASSFTRTGGYTF. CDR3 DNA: TGTGCCAGCAGCTTTACGAGGACAGGGGGCTACACCTTC.